This T cell receptor (beta chain) was identified during a study of blood T cell repertoires in COVID-19. Overall study: Samples taken during acute and convalescent COVID-19 were collected in the United States, Italy and Spain. T cells, B-cell-depleted T cells, or PBMCs provided the cDNA or gDNA that served as material.

Original methodology: Reference gene primer amplification gave nucleated cell count estimates. Measured with immunoSEQ multiplex PCR; TCRdb has only the in-frame clones, and not every one. V, J and clone size are taken as reported in that table, and D and trimming were inferred from the DNA itself. The top ten hold roughly 6.8% of the sample, which has more than 140,000 clones, 80% to 90% seen once. The CDR3 consists of 16 residues. CDR1 SEHNR and CDR2 FQNEAQ come from the germline V gene (reference sequence). Trimming stripped 5 bases from V and 7 bases from J, with 21 bases between. This chain uses TRBV7-9 with TRBJ2-1; tentative D call: TRBD2 (7 bases). This TCR was recovered from a woman aged 45 to 65 in a cohort sampled during active or convalescent COVID-19. The sequenced sample was peripheral blood. CDR3 residues: CASSPLGRGELNEQFF. DNA for the CDR3: TGTGCCAGCAGCCCCCTGGGGAGGGGGGAATTAAATGAGCAGTTCTTC.